The 2 T cell receptor beta chains presented below share a single source sample, sequenced in a study of identical twins. TCRdb reprocessed the 5' RACE reads with MiXCR, giving one entry per CDR3 protein. The repertoire holds 550,000 to 700,000 distinct CDR3 sequences, with approximately 10% as singletons. Another study also made use of these data, one on yellow fever vaccine responses in identical twins.

The sequencing input was PBMCs. Every receptor here comes from a woman aged 18-29 years in good health.

This clonotype was seen repeatedly, ten times or more. CDR3 loop: CSVIETGAFEQYF. The CDR3 bases are TGCAGTGTTATCGAGACAGGGGCATTCGAGCAGTACTTC. This chain uses TRBV20-1 with TRBJ2-7, with 8 bases matching TRBD1. The CDR3 totals 13 residues. Per the germline V gene, CDR1 is DFQATT and CDR2 is SNEGSKA (reference sequence). The ends lost 7 bases at V and 6 bases at J; junction bases unmatched: 11.

This clonotype was found a few times. The chain uses TRBV12-3 or TRBV12-4 and TRBJ1-1, with a weak D call TRBD1 (5 bases). Trimming left V 1 base short and J 11 bases short, with 17 bases between. The CDR3 length is 14 residues. The CDR3 region is CASSLGVQVPVAFF. DNA of the CDR3: TGTGCCAGCAGTTTAGGGGTACAGGTCCCGGTGGCTTTCTTT.